This entry features one TCR beta chain sequence. The antigen remains undetermined. The data stem from a study of T cell responses to AZD1222 COVID-19 vaccine. Study outcomes and limitations: With dominance at 160-218 and 743-854, vaccine-associated CD4 TCRs spanned spike. In the spike-specific TCR repertoire, nearly half reportedly target unmutated variant regions.

There are 15 residues in the CDR3. Trimming left V 2 bases short and J 2 bases short, with 10 bases between. CDR1 is LGHNA and CDR2 is YSLEER in the germline V gene. Sequenced by immunoSEQ multiplex PCR; TCRdb stores in-frame clones only, minus some. The data contain about 86,000 clones, roughly 90% of them seen just once; the ten biggest clones take up 9.5% to 13%. This TCR derives from an adult who received the AZD1222 COVID-19 vaccine. Sequencing was performed on peripheral blood, taken 28 days after the second AZD1222 dose. This chain connects TRBV4-3 to TRBJ1-3; D unresolved. The CDR3 loop is CASSQTVTAGNTIYF. CDR3 bases: TGCGCCAGCAGCCAAACAGTAACGGCTGGAAACACCATATATTTT.